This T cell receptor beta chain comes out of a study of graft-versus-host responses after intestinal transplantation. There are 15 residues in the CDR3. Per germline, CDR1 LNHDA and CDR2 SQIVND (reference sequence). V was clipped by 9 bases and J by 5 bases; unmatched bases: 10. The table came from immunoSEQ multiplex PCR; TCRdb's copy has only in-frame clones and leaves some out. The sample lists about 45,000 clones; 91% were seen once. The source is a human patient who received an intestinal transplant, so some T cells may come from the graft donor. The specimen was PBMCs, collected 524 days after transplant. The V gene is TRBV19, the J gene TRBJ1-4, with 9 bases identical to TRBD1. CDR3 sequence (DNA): TGTGCCAGCAATAACTGGGACAGGGCAAATGAAAAACTGTTTTTT. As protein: CASNNWDRANEKLFF.